This is a list of T cell receptor beta chains from one sample in a study of T cell repertoires in cytomegalovirus infection. For these receptors, no antigen is known. TCRdb passed the reads through MiXCR, listing each CDR3 protein once. In the table there are 450,000 to 550,000 distinct CDR3 sequences, 42% of which are singletons. The specimen was cultured PBMCs, collected from culture after CMV antigen stimulation. Source of these receptors: a human donor in good health (CMV status not recorded). Some clones in this sample may be carry-over from other donors' samples. Each CDR3 is given with its conserved first and last residue. Each record gives: clone size, J gene, V gene, CDR3 length, CDR3 protein. Clone size is shown for a subset of rows, as once, few, many or a class of expanded clone.

>.|TRBJ2-1|TRBV24-1|12
CATAGTGNEQFF
>.|TRBJ2-7|TRBV27|14
CATQALAGSYEQYF
>.|TRBJ2-7|TRBV7-6|13
CASSFQKAYEQYF
>few|TRBJ1-1|TRBV7-2|15
CASSPRPGQNTEAFF
>.|TRBJ2-1|TRBV20-1|15
CSARNWGQVHNEQFF
>.|TRBJ2-7|TRBV7-9|14
CASSPAGVPYEQYF
>once|TRBJ2-7|TRBV11-2|15
CASSYGWDSSYEQYF
>few|TRBJ2-1|TRBV5-4|15
CASSRDRGAYNEQFF
>.|TRBJ2-6|TRBV27|15
CASSFFVTGANVLTF
>few|TRBJ1-6|TRBV7-2|14
CASTIQGVNSPLHF
>.|TRBJ2-2|TRBV10-3|15
CATDLGGGLTGELFF
>.|TRBJ1-1|TRBV19|15
CASSLSPHGNTEAFF
>.|TRBJ2-1|TRBV28|16
CASSPYGTSSYNEQFF
>.|TRBJ1-2|TRBV28|13
CASSFWDRDGYTF
>.|TRBJ1-6|TRBV4-1|16
CASSQGGRGSFSPLHF
>.|TRBJ2-1|TRBV29-1|15
CSVLPAASSYNEQFF
>.|TRBJ2-1|TRBV6-5|11
CASSYEDEQFF
>few|TRBJ2-2|TRBV7-6|14
CASSLAGSTGELFF
>many|TRBJ2-3|TRBV7-6|14
CASSPRHAPDTQYF
>.|TRBJ2-1|TRBV4-1|14
CASSQGYPGHEQFF
>.|TRBJ1-1|TRBV7-8|17
CASSSRQQGWEKTEAFF
>.|TRBJ2-1|TRBV6-2/TRBV6-3|16
CASSSRRGGSYNEQFF
>.|TRBJ2-1|TRBV7-2|14
CASSPGPPGNEQFF
>.|TRBJ1-6|TRBV27|21
CASSLSLFGTARSSYNSPLHF
>many|TRBJ2-3|TRBV7-2|14
CASSLVGRTDTQYF
>.|TRBJ1-2|TRBV6-6|15
CASSYRDSSNYGYTF
>many|TRBJ2-3|TRBV7-8|16
CASSPVGGFGTDTQYF
>.|TRBJ2-4|TRBV20-1|14
CSARARKAGGIQYF
>.|TRBJ1-2|TRBV6-6|15
CASSLGRTTAYGYTF
>once|TRBJ2-7|TRBV20-1|13
CSLSTSGSYEQYF
>few|TRBJ1-5|TRBV7-2|14
CASTPGGKNQPQHF
>few|TRBJ1-1|TRBV4-1|14
CASSQVSKQDEAFF
>.|TRBJ2-1|TRBV6-1|15
CASSELIRGRNEQFF
>few|TRBJ2-5|TRBV6-2/TRBV6-3|12
CASSYALETQYF
>.|TRBJ2-3|TRBV7-8|16
CASSSYLAGDTDTQYF
>few|TRBJ1-1|TRBV12-3/TRBV12-4|13
CASSLGGTSEAFF
>few|TRBJ2-7|TRBV19|14
CASSTSGGLQEQYF
>.|TRBJ2-7|TRBV20-1|14
CSAASGRAENEQYF
>.|TRBJ2-1|TRBV6-2/TRBV6-3|14
CASSKRTSINEQFF
>.|TRBJ2-6|TRBV29-1|14
CSVLTGAGANVLTF
>few|TRBJ2-7|TRBV19|14
CASSGTASSYEQYF
>.|TRBJ2-6|TRBV19|15
CASSDHWTGANVLTF
>few|TRBJ1-1|TRBV7-6|12
CASSLPRSEAFF
>few|TRBJ1-1|TRBV12-3/TRBV12-4|13
CASSLSGYTEAFF
>many|TRBJ2-3|TRBV7-2|13
CASSQSPGDTQYF
>.|TRBJ1-4|TRBV4-1|18
CASSQRAVLTATNEKLFF
>.|TRBJ2-7|TRBV7-2|13
CASSLRMGTEQYF
>many|TRBJ1-2|TRBV7-2|13
CASSWGQGGGYTF
>.|TRBJ2-1|TRBV5-1|16
CASSFDRLAAHSEQFF
>.|TRBJ1-6|TRBV7-2|13
CASSWGFNSPLHF
>.|TRBJ2-5|TRBV2|17
CASLGLAGGLSQETQYF
>.|TRBJ2-7|TRBV5-6|13
CASSLGTGEEQYF
>.|TRBJ1-2|TRBV5-4|15
CASSTAQIPNYGYTF
>many|TRBJ2-1|TRBV7-8|14
CASTPWRGENEQFF
>.|TRBJ1-3|TRBV7-8|15
CASSLTTGQRNTIYF
>.|TRBJ1-5|TRBV20-1|17
CSAREQGGRNSNQPQHF
>few|TRBJ1-4|TRBV14|14
CASSQWWPGEKLFF
>few|TRBJ1-1|TRBV7-2|17
CASSSDNAEGMNTEAFF
>.|TRBJ2-7|TRBV9|16
CASSVLVGRVSYEQYF